This T cell receptor (beta chain) was recovered during a study of response to subunit inactivated influenza vaccine (dated by TCRdb to the late 2010s). The study in broad terms: To follow how T cells responded to a trivalent subunit inactivated influenza vaccine, the researchers relied on deep quantitative profiling of the T cell receptor repertoire. Here is what the overall study found, with its caveats: The authors suggested that each seasonal influenza vaccination may recruit only a limited number of new T cells.

Library creation used RT-PCR. TCRdb records Illumina HiSeq 2500 as the sequencer. The raw public reads went through TCRdb reprocessing: fastp at Q25, MiXCR clone calling, in-frame beta chains kept. When rows share a CDR3 protein, they turn into one entry using the most common DNA and genes. Present in this sample are 500,000 to 600,000 distinct CDR3 sequences, 10% to 15% of which were seen just once. The ten largest clones add up to over 10% of the sample. As to this clonotype: Its antigen is not yet known. No base-level quality is on record; no much larger clone is a single base apart.

Per the germline V gene, LGHNA is the CDR1 and YSLEER is the CDR2. The CDR3 has 17 amino acids, counting the end cysteine and phenylalanine. Left in the record is the CDR3 DNA by itself, 51 bases read in frame from the first base. Trimming takes 1 base off V and 8 bases off J; junction bases not matched to a gene: 12. The intended sense of this specimen's time point label: 45 days after influenza vaccine administration. The source was PBMCs from blood, collected around seven weeks after vaccination. This sequence was found in a man aged 45-65 years who received an inactivated influenza vaccine. Donor details come from another sample of the same person, matched by shared clones. Rearrangement joined TRBV4-3 to TRBJ2-1; 9 junctional bases match TRBD2. The nucleotides are TGCGCCAGCAGCCAAGTTGCGGGACTAGCTAAGAATGATGAGCAGTTCTTC. It encodes CASSQVAGLAKNDEQFF.